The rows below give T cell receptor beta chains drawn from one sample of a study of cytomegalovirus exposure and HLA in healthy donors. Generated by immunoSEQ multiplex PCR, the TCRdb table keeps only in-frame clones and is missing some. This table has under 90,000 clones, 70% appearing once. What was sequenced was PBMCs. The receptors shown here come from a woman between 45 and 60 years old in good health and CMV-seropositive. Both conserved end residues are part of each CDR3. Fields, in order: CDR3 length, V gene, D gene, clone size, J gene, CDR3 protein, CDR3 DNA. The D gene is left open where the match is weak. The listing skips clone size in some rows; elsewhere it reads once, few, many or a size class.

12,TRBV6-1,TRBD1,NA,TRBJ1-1,CASGTGNTEAFF,TGTGCCAGCGGGACAGGGAACACTGAAGCTTTCTTT
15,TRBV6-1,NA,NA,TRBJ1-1,CASTLSGTPGTEAFF,TGTGCCAGCACTTTATCCGGGACACCGGGAACTGAAGCTTTCTTT
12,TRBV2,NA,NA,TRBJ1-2,CARGGLDYGYTF,TGTGCCAGGGGGGGTCTGGACTATGGCTACACCTTC
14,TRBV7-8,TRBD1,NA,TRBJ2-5,CASSLSQGQETQYF,TGTGCCAGCAGCTTATCACAGGGGCAGGAGACCCAGTACTTC
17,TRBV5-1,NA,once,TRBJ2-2,CASSSSRTSMNTGELFF,TGCGCCAGCAGCTCGTCCCGTACTAGCATGAACACCGGGGAGCTGTTTTTT
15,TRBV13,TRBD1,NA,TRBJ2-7,CASSPIQGSSYEQYF,TGTGCCAGCAGCCCGATACAGGGGAGCTCCTACGAGCAGTACTTC
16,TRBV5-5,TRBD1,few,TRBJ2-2,CASSSYRDRDTGELFF,TGTGCCAGCAGCTCCTACCGGGACAGGGACACCGGGGAGCTGTTTTTT
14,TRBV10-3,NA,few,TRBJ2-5,CAISASDTRETQYF,TGTGCCATCAGTGCTAGCGATACCCGAGAGACCCAGTACTTC
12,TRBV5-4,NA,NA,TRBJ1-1,CASRGRSTEAFF,TGTGCCAGCAGAGGGAGGAGTACTGAAGCTTTCTTT
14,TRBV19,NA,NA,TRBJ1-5,CASSGQASNQPQHF,TGTGCCAGTAGTGGGCAGGCAAGCAATCAGCCCCAGCATTTT
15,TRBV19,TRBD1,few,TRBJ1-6,CASSARDSVNSPLHF,TGTGCCAGTAGTGCCCGGGACAGTGTAAATTCACCCCTCCACTTT
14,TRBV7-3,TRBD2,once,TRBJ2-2,CASSPGLEGGELFF,TGTGCCAGCAGCCCGGGACTAGAAGGGGGGGAGCTGTTTTTT
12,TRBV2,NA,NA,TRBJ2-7,CASSASSDEQYF,TGTGCCAGCAGTGCGTCTAGCGACGAGCAGTACTTC
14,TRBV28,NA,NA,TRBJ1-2,CASRAGVSRTGYTF,TGTGCCAGCAGAGCAGGGGTTTCCCGCACTGGCTACACCTTC
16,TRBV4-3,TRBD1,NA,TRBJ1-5,CASSQDDRGPPLPQHF,TGCGCCAGCAGCCAGGATGACAGGGGCCCTCCTCTGCCCCAGCATTTT
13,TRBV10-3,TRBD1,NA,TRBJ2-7,CATRDRVNYEQYF,TGTGCCACCAGGGACAGGGTAAACTACGAGCAGTACTTC
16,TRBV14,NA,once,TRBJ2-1,CASSQDPPGSYNEQFF,TGTGCCAGCAGCCAAGATCCGCCAGGCTCCTACAATGAGCAGTTCTTC
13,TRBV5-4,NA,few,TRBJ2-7,CASSSRQAYEQYF,TGTGCCAGCAGCTCAAGACAGGCCTACGAGCAGTACTTC
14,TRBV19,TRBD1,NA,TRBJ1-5,CASSTQGAYQPQHF,TGTGCCAGTAGTACACAGGGGGCCTATCAGCCCCAGCATTTT
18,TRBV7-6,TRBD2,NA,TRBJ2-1,CASSLGVPGLAGNNEQFF,TGTGCCAGCAGCTTAGGGGTCCCGGGACTAGCGGGGAACAATGAGCAGTTCTTC
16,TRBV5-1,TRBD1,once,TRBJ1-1,CASSGAAGGALTEAFF,TGCGCCAGCAGCGGAGCGGCAGGGGGCGCGCTTACTGAAGCTTTCTTT
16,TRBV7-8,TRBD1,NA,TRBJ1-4,CASSLGQGGANEKLFF,TGTGCCAGCAGCTTAGGACAGGGGGGGGCTAATGAAAAACTGTTTTTT
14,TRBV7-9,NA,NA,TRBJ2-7,CASSWTEATYEQYF,TGTGCCAGCAGCTGGACGGAGGCTACCTACGAGCAGTACTTC
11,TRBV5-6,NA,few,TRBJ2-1,CASSLLEEQFF,TGTGCCAGCAGCTTGCTCGAGGAGCAGTTCTTC
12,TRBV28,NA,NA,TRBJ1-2,CASSYTDYGYTF,TGTGCCAGCAGTTACACCGACTATGGCTACACCTTC
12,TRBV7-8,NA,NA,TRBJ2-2,CASSLGIGELFF,TGTGCCAGCAGCTTAGGTATCGGGGAGCTGTTTTTT
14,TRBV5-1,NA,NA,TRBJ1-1,CASSWGGPNTEAFF,TGCGCCAGCAGCTGGGGAGGACCGAACACTGAAGCTTTCTTT
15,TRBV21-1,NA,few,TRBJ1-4,CASRGPWATNEKLFF,TGTGCCAGCAGGGGCCCTTGGGCAACTAATGAAAAACTGTTTTTT
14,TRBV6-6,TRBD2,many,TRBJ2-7,CASAQDTGLELLYF,TGTGCCAGCGCCCAGGACACTGGACTAGAGCTGCTGTACTTC
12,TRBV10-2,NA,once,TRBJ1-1,CASTSDSSEAFF,TGCGCCAGCACATCGGACAGTTCTGAAGCTTTCTTT
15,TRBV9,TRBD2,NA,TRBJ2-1,CASSVTSGFYNEQFF,TGTGCCAGCAGCGTGACTAGCGGGTTCTACAATGAGCAGTTCTTC